This T cell receptor beta chain was sequenced during a study of cytomegalovirus exposure and HLA in healthy donors. Study-wide background: Samples from HLA-typed donors yielded about 85 million unique TCRs in an early data release.

Broader study findings: Of the V segments, some could not be distinguished, including TRBV6-2 and TRBV6-3, and were excluded. In presence/absence analyses, roughly uniform sequencing depth across donors was assumed. CMV serostatus was the sole immune exposure information available.

Turning to this clone: Its target is not known.

PCR primers comprised 60 Vbeta and 13 Jbeta primers. Data came from immunoSEQ multiplex PCR; TCRdb stores just in-frame clones and leaves some out. The sample carries around 150,000 clones, over 75% recorded once. The CDR3 has 16 amino acids. Germline V gives CDR1 ENHRY, CDR2 SYGVKD. V lost 2 bases and J lost 2; bases outside the gene matches: 6. Sequenced material: PBMCs. The chain combines TRBV10-3 with TRBJ1-2, with 9 bases fitting TRBD1. This clonotype was obtained from a human donor in good health. The CDR3 reads CAISERRDRENYGYTF. The CDR3 DNA follows: TGTGCCATCAGTGAGCGCCGGGACAGGGAGAACTATGGCTACACCTTC.